This T cell receptor beta chain is from a study of shared clonotypes between healthy human individuals. Trimming left V 2 bases short and J 8 bases short, with 17 bases between. The germline V gene has CDR1 SGHDT and CDR2 YYEEEE. The CDR3 extends over 16 amino acids. Data came from immunoSEQ multiplex PCR; TCRdb stores just in-frame clones and leaves some out. Of roughly 1,100,000 clones listed, more than 60% are singletons. V gene TRBV5-6 combines with J gene TRBJ1-6, with D tentatively TRBD1 (5 bases). The sample consisted of memory CD4+ T cells sorted from blood. As for subset: CD45RA-negative fraction. This clonotype originated in a man younger than 35 in good health. CDR3 nucleotide sequence: TGTGCCAGCAGCTTTGGGACGGCAAACTCACATTCACCCCTCCACTTT. This encodes CASSFGTANSHSPLHF.